This passage covers 2 T cell receptor beta chains from one sample sequenced in a study of TIL therapy for anti-PD-1-resistant metastatic lung cancer. Documented time point: pre-treatment sample, taken before nivolumab and TIL therapy. Most excised metastases sampled were pleural nodules or supraclavicular lymph nodes. The immunoSEQ assay was v3. TCRdb keeps only in-frame clones here, not all; method: immunoSEQ multiplex PCR. The sample records under 100,000 clones, less than 70% being singletons. The material sequenced was tumor tissue, taken at baseline. The receptor set was obtained from a person between 25 and 79 years old with non-small cell lung cancer.

CDR3 in DNA: TGTGCCAGCAGTCCATGGGAGCGGGCACTCAATGAGCAGTTCTTC. Translation gives CASSPWERALNEQFF. The genes are TRBV6-5 and TRBJ2-1, with a tentative D call TRBD2 (6 bases). V gave up 5 bases and J gave up 6 bases, with 17 bases separating them. Per germline, CDR1 MNHEY and CDR2 SVGAGI. The CDR3 runs to 15 residues.

The rearrangement uses TRBV7-6 and TRBJ2-5; possible D gene TRBD1, 5 bases. This CDR3 is 14 amino acids long. Trimming cost V 5 bases and J 2 bases, with 12 bases left between them. Germline V gene lookup returns CDR1 SGHVS and CDR2 FNYEAQ. This chain's CDR3 is CASSHRQTQETQYF. Written as DNA, the CDR3 is TGTGCCAGCAGCCATCGACAGACGCAAGAGACCCAGTACTTC.